The rows below give T cell receptor beta chains drawn from one sample of a study of blood T cell repertoires in COVID-19. TCRdb's table, derived via immunoSEQ multiplex PCR, lists solely in-frame clones and lacks some. The data show about 130,000 clones, 70% to 80% seen once. Sequenced material: peripheral blood. These TCRs come from a woman aged 65 to 85 with COVID-19, enrolled during active disease. Each CDR3 is given with its conserved first and last residue. A D gene is named only where the DNA matches it firmly. Size values are once, few and many counts, or a class for expanded clones, and some rows have none.

V	J	D	length	size	CDR3	DNA
TRBV27	TRBJ2-3	TRBD2	18	NA	CASSQRASGPRGTDTQYF	TGTGCCAGCAGTCAACGGGCTAGCGGCCCACGGGGCACAGATACGCAGTATTTT
TRBV3-1/TRBV3-2	TRBJ2-7	NA	15	NA	CASSHAGDRSYEQYF	TGTGCCAGCAGCCATGCCGGGGATCGCTCCTACGAGCAGTACTTC
TRBV7-2	TRBJ1-5	NA	12	NA	CASREGNQPQHF	TGTGCCAGCAGGGAGGGCAATCAGCCCCAGCATTTT
TRBV19	TRBJ2-7	TRBD2	17	NA	CASSIGGLAGDSYEQYF	TGTGCCAGTAGTATTGGGGGACTAGCGGGGGACTCCTACGAGCAGTACTTC
TRBV6-5	TRBJ2-7	NA	13	NA	CASKTSSTYEQYF	TGTGCCAGCAAAACTAGCTCGACCTACGAGCAGTACTTC
TRBV18	TRBJ2-2	NA	14	NA	CASSPESSAGELFF	TGTGCCAGCTCACCCGAGAGTTCGGCCGGGGAGCTGTTTTTT
TRBV6-1	TRBJ1-6	NA	13	NA	CASSTGLDSPLHF	TGTGCCAGCAGTACAGGGTTGGATTCACCCCTCCACTTT
TRBV19	TRBJ1-1	TRBD1	14	many	CASSIADRELEAFF	TGTGCCAGTAGTATAGCCGACAGGGAGTTAGAAGCTTTCTTT
TRBV9	TRBJ1-2	TRBD1	15	NA	CASSVGVTGIYGYTF	TGTGCCAGCAGCGTAGGTGTGACAGGGATCTATGGCTACACCTTC
TRBV5-5	TRBJ1-1	TRBD1	15	NA	CASSPPGTGGLEAFF	TGTGCCAGCAGCCCTCCCGGGACAGGGGGTCTCGAAGCTTTCTTT
TRBV18	TRBJ1-2	TRBD1	13	NA	CASSPKTGYGYTF	TGTGCCAGCTCACCAAAGACAGGGTACGGCTACACCTTC
TRBV5-1	TRBJ1-1	TRBD1	17	once	CASSWVRTGRGNTEAFF	TGCGCCAGCAGCTGGGTGAGGACAGGGAGAGGGAACACTGAAGCTTTCTTT
TRBV7-9	TRBJ2-7	NA	14	few	CASSPQGGSYEQYF	TGTGCCAGCAGCCCGCAGGGGGGTTCCTACGAGCAGTACTTC
TRBV5-1	TRBJ1-1	NA	12	NA	CASSAGGAEAFF	TGCGCCAGCAGCGCCGGGGGGGCTGAAGCTTTCTTT
TRBV7-2	TRBJ1-3	NA	15	few	CASSLAGASGNTIYF	TGTGCCAGCAGCTTAGCAGGGGCCTCTGGAAACACCATATATTTT
TRBV5-4	TRBJ1-2	NA	14	NA	CASSLIQGNYGYTF	TGTGCCAGCAGCCTAATACAGGGAAACTATGGCTACACCTTC
TRBV4-2	TRBJ2-7	NA	15	NA	CASSQDAGWSYEQYF	TGTGCCAGCAGCCAAGACGCGGGGTGGTCCTACGAGCAGTACTTC
TRBV7-9	TRBJ1-2	NA	15	NA	CASSLAGNPAYGYTF	TGTGCCAGCAGCTTAGCCGGGAACCCAGCCTATGGCTACACCTTC
TRBV28	TRBJ1-1	NA	14	NA	CASSSIGTVPEAFF	TGTGCCAGCAGTTCTATTGGGACTGTTCCTGAAGCTTTCTTT
TRBV5-1	TRBJ2-7	TRBD1	15	NA	CASSLDGDRSYEQYF	TGCGCCAGCAGCTTGGATGGGGACAGATCCTACGAGCAGTACTTC
TRBV19	TRBJ2-3	NA	15	NA	CASSNGGPSTDTQYF	TGTGCCAGTAGTAACGGGGGGCCGAGCACAGATACGCAGTATTTT
TRBV2	TRBJ2-7	TRBD1	15	NA	CASSLLGQGRHEQYF	TGTGCCAGCAGTCTCCTCGGACAGGGAAGGCACGAGCAGTACTTC
TRBV14	TRBJ1-2	NA	14	NA	CASSQGGGLYGYTF	TGTGCCAGCAGCCAAGGGGGGGGTCTCTATGGCTACACCTTC
TRBV30	TRBJ1-1	NA	15	NA	CAWSVWGGRDTEAFF	TGTGCCTGGAGTGTGTGGGGAGGGCGGGACACTGAAGCTTTCTTT
TRBV6-2/TRBV6-3	TRBJ1-5	TRBD1	14	NA	CASSSDRGFKPQHF	TGTGCCAGCAGTTCCGACAGGGGTTTTAAGCCCCAGCATTTT
TRBV24-1	TRBJ2-2	TRBD1	17	NA	CATSGRTGTGNTGELFF	TGTGCCACCAGTGGCCGTACCGGGACAGGCAACACCGGGGAGCTGTTTTTT
TRBV19	TRBJ2-3	NA	15	NA	CASSIGRGSTDTQYF	TGTGCCAGTAGTATAGGGAGGGGAAGCACAGATACGCAGTATTTT
TRBV28	TRBJ1-5	NA	16	NA	CASLGRTTRVDQPQHF	TGTGCCAGCCTGGGGAGGACAACCAGGGTCGATCAGCCCCAGCATTTT
TRBV9	TRBJ1-3	TRBD1	17	NA	CASSATGTANSGNTIYF	TGTGCCAGCAGCGCCACCGGGACAGCCAACTCTGGAAACACCATATATTTT
TRBV28	TRBJ1-5	NA	14	NA	CASNLAASNQPQHF	TGTGCCAGCAACCTCGCGGCCAGCAATCAGCCCCAGCATTTT
TRBV2	TRBJ2-5	NA	12	NA	CASTDTIGTQYF	TGTGCCAGCACCGACACCATCGGGACCCAGTACTTC
TRBV5-6	TRBJ1-2	TRBD1	15	NA	CASSLETGGSGGYTF	TGTGCCAGCAGCTTGGAAACAGGGGGTAGTGGTGGCTACACCTTC
TRBV2	TRBJ1-6	TRBD1	16	NA	CASSRDRGNLNSPLHF	TGTGCCAGCAGCCGGGACAGGGGAAACCTCAATTCACCCCTCCACTTT
TRBV14	TRBJ1-1	NA	12	NA	CASSPSRVGAFF	TGTGCCAGCAGCCCTTCGCGGGTTGGAGCTTTCTTT